The 18 T cell receptor beta chains given below trace back to one sample, sequenced in a study of CD8 T cells in Susac syndrome. RNA totalling about 0.5 to 1 ug underwent reverse transcription with random hexamers. One entry per CDR3 protein, called by TCRdb with MiXCR from the immunoSEQ multiplex PCR reads. The top ten clones hold 0.087% of a sample with some 200,000 distinct CDR3 sequences, roughly 91% of them seen once. The sample taken for sequencing was CD4+ T cells from PBMCs. Source of these receptors: a human donor with Susac syndrome.

This chain joins TRBV27 and TRBJ2-3, with a weak D call TRBD1 (6 bases). Trimming removed 6 bases at V and 3 bases at J, with 13 bases between. Per germline, CDR1 MNHEY and CDR2 SMNVEV (reference sequence). This CDR3 has 14 residues. The CDR3 DNA sequence: TGTGCCAGCAGCTACAGGGTTCTAACAGATACGCAGTATTTT. Translating it yields CASSYRVLTDTQYF.

The J gene is TRBJ1-6, the V gene TRBV9, with D possibly being TRBD1 (5 bases). Germline V gives CDR1 SGDLS, CDR2 YYNGEE. The V and J ends lost 4 bases and 6 bases respectively, with 14 bases between them. CDR3 length: 15 amino acids. CDR3 in DNA: TGTGCCAGCAGCCCCCGACAGAGTCTTAATTCACCCCTCCACTTT. It specifies CASSPRQSLNSPLHF.

The chain joins TRBV5-1 to TRBJ2-7; no reliable D call. This CDR3 is built from 13 residues. With 2 bases removed from V and 4 bases from J, the gap between germline ends came to 10 bases. Germline V CDR1 and CDR2: SGHRS, YFSETQ. Here the CDR3 DNA reads TGCGCCAGCAGCTTCGGTACCAGGTACGAGCAGTACTTC. Protein sequence: CASSFGTRYEQYF.

The chain uses TRBV7-9 and TRBJ1-5, with D unresolved. Germline assignment: CDR1 SEHNR and CDR2 FQNEAQ (reference sequence). Deletions cut 2 bases from V and 5 bases from J, with 7 bases between. This CDR3 is built from 13 residues. CDR3 bases: TGTGCCAGCAGCTTAAGTAGGCATCAGCCCCAGCATTTT. Protein sequence: CASSLSRHQPQHF.

The chain combines TRBV9 with TRBJ2-1, with D possibly matching TRBD2 (5 bases). The V end was cut by 0 bases, the J end by 9 bases, with 19 bases between. Germline CDR1 and CDR2: SGDLS and YYNGEE. There are 16 residues in the CDR3. The CDR3 DNA sequence: TGTGCCAGCAGCGTAGGAGCCCTAGCAGGCGGAGTTGAGCAGTTCTTC. This encodes CASSVGALAGGVEQFF.

V usage is TRBV2 and J usage is TRBJ2-1, with 9 bases fitting TRBD1. The CDR3 has 14 residues. Germline lookup yields CDR1 SNHLY and CDR2 FYNNEI. With 8 bases clipped from V and 6 bases from J, the junction kept 8 bases outside the gene matches. The CDR3 region has the DNA TGTGCCAGCCCGGGGACAGGGAGACTCAATGAGCAGTTCTTC. It codes for CASPGTGRLNEQFF.

This chain uses TRBV18 with TRBJ1-1, with TRBD1 as a possible D gene (5 bases). Per the germline V gene, CDR1 is KGHSH and CDR2 is LQKENI. This CDR3 contains 15 residues. V was trimmed by 2 bases and J by 3 bases, leaving 13 bases between them. CDR3 sequence: CASSPMEGSDTEAFF. CDR3 DNA sequence: TGTGCCAGCTCACCAATGGAGGGGTCGGACACTGAAGCTTTCTTT.

The chain joins TRBV20-1 to TRBJ1-5, with unresolved D. This CDR3 has 14 residues. The ends were cut back, 7 bases at V and 0 bases at J, with 13 bases in the middle. Germline V gene sequence: CDR1 DFQATT, CDR2 SNEGSKA (reference sequence). This CDR3 reads CSVVSGNSNQPQHF. The CDR3 bases are TGCAGTGTGGTAAGCGGAAATAGCAATCAGCCCCAGCATTTT.

The gene calls are TRBV30 and TRBJ1-4; D may be TRBD1 (5 bases). Germline values: CDR1 GTSNPN, CDR2 SVGIG (reference sequence). The CDR3 loop spans 14 amino acids. V was pared by 4 bases and J by 0 bases, with 9 bases between. CDR3 residues: CAWTTGTTNEKLFF. CDR3 coding DNA: TGTGCCTGGACTACAGGAACAACTAATGAAAAACTGTTTTTT.

This clonotype was detected a few times. Germline is not matched at one junction end, which may reflect a read error. CDR3 nucleotides: TGTGCCAGCAGCCAAGACGGGACTCTTGGGTTTTTC. It specifies CASSQDGTLGFF. The chain joins TRBV3-1 to TRBJ2-1; a weak D match, TRBD2 (6 bases). This CDR3 has 12 residues. In germline, CDR1 is LGHDT, CDR2 YNNKEL (reference sequence).

The chain carries TRBV7-9 and TRBJ2-1; 7 bases map to TRBD2. The CDR3 has 15 residues. Losses at the gene ends were 6 bases for V and 8 bases for J; bases not matched to a gene: 13. Germline-derived CDR1 and CDR2 are SEHNR and FQNEAQ (reference sequence). The CDR3 sequence: CASSSTRTSADEQFF. In DNA, the CDR3 is TGTGCCAGCAGTTCTACTAGGACTAGTGCGGATGAGCAGTTCTTC.

This clonotype was seen a single time. This chain joins TRBV15 and TRBJ2-3, with 7 bases aligning to TRBD1. V was pared by 8 bases and J by 3 bases, with 14 bases of the junction left unmatched. Germline values: CDR1 LNHNV, CDR2 YYDKDF (reference sequence). The CDR3 covers 16 residues. Here the CDR3 DNA reads TGTGCCACCGGTTCTGACAGGGACCATTTTACAGATACGCAGTATTTT. Protein: CATGSDRDHFTDTQYF. The full variable domain, with the rest looked up from reference TRBV15 and TRBJ2-3, is DAMVIQNPRYQVTQFGKPVTLSCSQTLNHNVMYWYQQKSSQAPKLLFHYYDKDFNNEADTPDNFQSRRPNTSFCFLDIRSPGLGDTAMYLCATGSDRDHFTDTQYFGPGTRLTVL.

The chain joins TRBV14 to TRBJ2-6, with TRBD2 identical over 7 bases. Losses at the gene ends were 5 bases for V and 0 bases for J; bases not matched to a gene: 7. There are 17 residues in the CDR3. Germline values: CDR1 SGHDN, CDR2 FVKESK. The CDR3 DNA reads TGTGCCAGCAGCAAGCGGGACGGTCGCTCTGGGGCCAACGTCCTGACTTTC. It yields the protein CASSKRDGRSGANVLTF.

The sample holds one count of this clonotype. The chain couples TRBV5-1 to TRBJ2-3, with no clear D. The germline V and J ends were trimmed by 0 bases and 0 bases, with 5 bases remaining between them. From germline, CDR1 is SGHRS and CDR2 YFSETQ. The CDR3 runs 14 residues. CDR3 residues: CASSLEKSTDTQYF. CDR3 nucleotide sequence: TGCGCCAGCAGCTTGGAAAAGAGCACAGATACGCAGTATTTT.

The J gene is TRBJ2-1, the V gene TRBV3-1; 15 bases are shared with TRBD2. V was pared by 1 base and J by 7 bases, with 5 bases of the junction left unmatched. This CDR3 region has 17 residues. CDR1 is LGHDT and CDR2 is YNNKEL in the germline V gene (reference sequence). For the CDR3, the DNA is TGTGCCAGCAGCCAAGGGACTAGCGGGGGGGCTAGGAATGAGCAGTTCTTC. Translated, it gives CASSQGTSGGARNEQFF.

V gene TRBV10-3 combines with J gene TRBJ2-2; D remains unclear. Trimming cost V 7 bases and J 4 bases, with 10 bases left between them. The CDR3 has 13 residues. CDR1 ENHRY and CDR2 SYGVKD come from the germline V gene. CDR3 region: CAIKGTSTGELFF. The CDR3, as DNA: TGTGCCATCAAAGGTACGAGCACCGGGGAGCTGTTTTTT.

The genes are TRBV5-1 and TRBJ2-7; 9 nucleotides align to TRBD1. The V segment lost 2 bases and the J segment 2 bases; nucleotides outside the gene matches: 11. This CDR3 is built from 17 residues. Germline loops: CDR1 SGHRS, CDR2 YFSETQ. CDR3 sequence: CASSLLPPGQGPYEQYF. The CDR3 nucleotides are TGCGCCAGCAGCTTACTTCCTCCGGGACAGGGTCCCTACGAGCAGTACTTC.

The chain combines TRBV6-5 with TRBJ1-2; D remains unclear. The V end lost 8 bases, the J end lost 5 bases, and 18 bases lay between the germline ends. The CDR3 spans 14 residues. From germline, CDR1 is MNHEY and CDR2 SVGAGI. In DNA form, the CDR3 reads TGTGCCAGCGTCGCCCGGGTGCGGCCTTATGGCTACACCTTC. Translating gives CASVARVRPYGYTF.